The clone carrying this T cell receptor (beta chain) was recorded once. As yet, its antigen is unknown. Its ends do not fully match the called genes, so a read error is possible. Sequencing used immunoSEQ multiplex PCR; TCRdb keeps in-frame clones, though not all of them. The repertoire holds 5,000 to 6,500 clones, with more than 55% as singletons. The data are from a study of regulatory dendritic cells for organ transplantation. Study results and caveats: The most alloreactive TCR clonotypes were found in resting memory CD8+ cells. Naive CD4+ and CD8+ repertoires were highly diverse; memory CD8+ was most oligoclonal.

The length of the CDR3 is 15 residues. Per germline, CDR1 SGDLS and CDR2 YYNGEE. The chain joins TRBV9 to TRBJ2-3; 14 bases line up with TRBD2. Sequencing input: memory CD8+ T cells from blood. The subset was: CD45RO+ memory T cells. The source is a human donor in good health. The CDR3 is CTSSTGTSGGDTQYF. The CDR3 bases are TGTACCAGCAGCACCGGGACTAGCGGGGGAGATACGCAGTATTTT.